The T cell receptor (beta chain) described here comes from a study of T cell responses to AZD1222 COVID-19 vaccine. Here immunoSEQ multiplex PCR was the method, and the copy in TCRdb shows in-frame clones only, minus some. Altogether about 86,000 clones are present, about nine tenths being singletons, with the ten largest covering 6.9%. This CDR3 has 15 amino acids. Germline V gene data show CDR1 as LGHNA and CDR2 as YNFKEQ. Trimming stripped 0 bases from V and 6 bases from J, with 12 bases between. Sequencing used peripheral blood, obtained 28 days after the second AZD1222 dose. The sequence derives from an adult who received the AZD1222 COVID-19 vaccine. The chain has TRBV4-2 and TRBJ2-1, with D hard to call. Here the CDR3 DNA reads TGTGCCAGCAGCCAAGACCCTATACACCCCAATGAGCAGTTCTTC. This codes for CASSQDPIHPNEQFF.